This record covers a single TCR beta chain. Its antigen is not yet known. Base qualities are not provided; no much larger clone lies one nucleotide away. The CDR3 has 15 amino acids, counting the end cysteine and phenylalanine. The entry retains the CDR3 DNA only, 45 bases that are in frame from base 1. The germline V gene (reference sequence) provides CDR1 SGHNT and CDR2 YYREEE. The junction shows trimming of 2 bases on V and 0 bases on J, plus 12 bases between the germline ends. The cohort was made up of approximately 670 healthy bone marrow donors. Cohort members were all nominally healthy when sampled, although unrecorded immune exposures were likely present. The donor tested CMV seropositive and was one of the 289 seropositive cohort members. A peripheral blood sample was collected from each donor, and TCR beta sequencing was performed on peripheral blood mononuclear cells. Genomic DNA extraction from the blood cell samples was performed with the Qiagen DNeasy Blood Extraction Kit.

This entry is derived from a study of cytomegalovirus exposure and HLA in healthy donors (dated 2017 in TCRdb). For the study in its entirety: An earlier analysis of more than 550 of the donors reported 276 Gb of sequence data and 117 million unique TCR beta sequences obtained from roughly 180 million T cells. A later analysis re-analyzed previously published TCR beta repertoires from approximately 700 donors and added high-resolution HLA genotyping to study TCR occurrence patterns. Class I and class II HLA loci were covered by the typing at four-digit resolution. The study aimed to test whether signatures of past pathogen exposure could be identified by cataloging public T cell receptors. The study combined high-throughput TCR immunosequencing, statistical association of individual TCRs with disease status, and machine learning to predict cytomegalovirus infection status. Typing coverage differed by locus: A, B, C, DRB1 and DQB1 were typed in roughly 620-640 donors, DQA1 in 522, DPA1 in 600 to 610, and DPB1 in approximately 450. Among almost 400 genotyped donors of the cohort, an average of around 240,000 unique TCR beta nucleotide sequences were sequenced per donor, roughly 20% of them non-productive. All discovery cohort repertoires had been generated using a single sequencing platform. An early release covering 550 to 700 HLA-typed donors comprised 300 to 350 gigabases of sequencing data and 65 million to 100 million unique TCR sequences. Of the roughly 390 genotyped donors, 81% were placed in the genetic ancestry cluster associated with self-reported Caucasian donors. The study profiled the T cell repertoires of hundreds of subjects by immunosequencing and related them to cytomegalovirus serostatus. In addition to the first cohort of 650 to 750 subjects, a separate validation cohort of 130 or so different subjects was used. Rather than drawing on any new phenotypic data, the later analysis identified candidate immune exposures from TCR beta sequences and the way those sequences occurred across donors. Alongside the repertoire data, information on donor age, sex, ethnicity and CMV serostatus was compiled. Genome-wide SNP genotypes for about 65% of the 666 donors were used in a later genetic analysis, which treated that subset as a discovery cohort. To decide whether each TCR beta V gene segment behaved as functional or pseudogenic, an earlier analysis of some 540 of the donors relied on high-throughput TCR beta sequencing. Roughly 5 DR-DQ haplotypes were handled as single units for association and clustering because linkage in the cohort was strong. What the work shows at the level of the full study, not this receptor alone: The presence/absence analyses assumed that sequencing depth was roughly uniform across donors, and that assumption may not be true. In a later analysis, TCR association rates were found to vary across HLA loci, with the most associated TCRs seen for DRB1 alleles and the fewest for HLA-C alleles. The authors suggested that the approach could potentially be generalized to other disease states and immunological phenotypes. When HLA alleles, especially DR and DQ, strongly co-occurred, attributing TCR associations to individual alleles was difficult. Several of the top co-occurrence clusters appeared to be linked to parvovirus B19, influenza, CMV and Epstein-Barr virus, according to a later analysis. While some public TCRs were present in many individuals, most TCR sequences turned up only very rarely across donors. An earlier analysis of around 600 of the donors showed that most TCR beta V segments appeared in productive rearrangements either about 87% or about 30% of the time, which broadly matched IMGT annotations. A further reported finding was that TCR beta sequences accurately predicted the HLA-A and HLA-B alleles for most subjects in the first cohort. A few of the identified cytomegalovirus-associated TCR beta chains were confirmed in vitro to be specific for cytomegalovirus antigens. According to a later analysis, most CMV-associated TCR beta chains appeared to be HLA-restricted, and the HLA associations seemed to be driven largely by CMV exposure. Only TCR beta chains were sequenced in this cohort, and the absence of alpha or paired-chain data limited detectable features. At a false discovery rate of 0.05, a later analysis linked 15,000 to 20,000 TCR beta sequences to specific HLA alleles. Compared with equally common non-associated chains, HLA-associated TCR beta chains in a later analysis were more clonally expanded and had lower generation probabilities. Because some donors lacked HLA typing at each locus, the association tests relied only on the typed subset. A cluster of highly shared sequence variants was judged likely to be a technical artifact of the sequencing pipeline. Some IMGT-functional V segments, including TRBV6-2 and TRBV6-3, could not be distinguished by the 87-base-pair reads and were therefore excluded. For the cohort, immune exposure information was limited to CMV serostatus. In a later genetic analysis, a missense DCLRE1C variant was associated with V-gene and J-gene trimming of TCR beta chains, and the association was replicated in an independent cohort. The study listed approximately 150 TCR beta chains as associated with cytomegalovirus. Correlated functional status among segregating V segments might be attributable to linkage disequilibrium, but an unknown experimental factor could not be ruled out. Because counts were too low, about 18 rarely observed V segments, including chromosome 9 orphons, were left out of the earlier analysis of some 600 of the donors. In a later genetic analysis, fewer N-insertions in productive TCRs were reported among donors in an Asian-associated ancestry cluster than the approximately 710-donor mean. The classifier was reported to diagnose cytomegalovirus status with high specificity and sensitivity in both the original cohort and the validation cohort.

Library preparation employed the immunoSEQ multiplex PCR assay. For the multiplex PCR, a mixture combining 60 forward primers for TCR Vbeta segments and 13 reverse primers for TCR Jbeta segments was used. The CDR3 region of rearranged TCR beta genes was amplified from genomic DNA by a multiplex PCR assay. The Illumina HiSeq System was used to sequence the amplified TCR beta libraries as 87-base-pair reads. The paper's data handling went like this. A later analysis counted approximately 84 million unique TCR beta chains across the 666 repertoires, and around 12 million of these chains were shared by at least two donors. Raw reads were error-corrected and collapsed into unique sequences with a nearest-neighbor algorithm that merged closely related sequences to remove PCR and sequencing errors. Alignment of CDR3 sequences to IMGT reference sequences was used to assign V, D and J gene segments. For a sequence to be retained, at least a six-nucleotide match to both a V gene segment and a J gene segment was required. A rearrangement was called productive if the CDR3 had no stop codons and remained in frame with V and J, and every other rearrangement was called non-productive. Following IMGT convention, CDR3 was defined as the stretch from the second conserved V-encoded cysteine up to the conserved J-encoded phenylalanine. The earlier analysis of around 640 of the donors excluded sequences that lacked an unambiguous match to a single V gene segment. An earlier analysis of roughly 590 of the donors called V segments functional above 56.7% productive rearrangements and segregating when the between-donor standard deviation exceeded 5%. To diagnose cytomegalovirus status from the catalog of TCR beta chain sequences, a statistical classification framework was built. In a later analysis, TCR nucleotide sequences were compared against IMGT/GENE-DB human TR gene sequences so that V and J genes could be assigned. In a later analysis, CDR3 sequences and most-parsimonious VDJ recombination scenarios were assigned using the TCRdist pipeline. In a later analysis, each TCR beta chain was defined by its CDR3 amino acid sequence together with its V-gene family, and reads without a unique V-gene family were excluded. A later analysis removed 450 to 600 highly shared, low-generation-probability nucleotide sequences to deal with suspected cross-contamination and a sequencing artifact. In a later analysis, a clonal expansion index for each public chain was calculated from normalized within-repertoire ranks of inferred template counts. In a later analysis, generation probabilities were computed with a VDJ recombination model fitted to out-of-frame rearrangements, and the resulting probabilities were checked against IGoR. Hypergeometric tests were used in a later analysis to score TCR-TCR, TCR-HLA and TCR-CMV co-occurrence, with a repertoire-size bias correction applied to the TCR pairs. False discovery rates were estimated in a later analysis by permuting HLA or CMV assignments 20 times. In a later analysis, co-occurring TCRs were grouped using DBSCAN, with TCRdist sequence similarity added in when clustering inside HLA-allele-positive subsets. Co-occurrence clustering excluded repertoires with fewer than 30,000 or more than 120,000 public chains, plus five with anomalous nucleotide sharing. The clones in this table, taken by TCRdb from immuneACCESS, are in-frame only. Not every clone is retained; where verified, under half of the shortfall comes from an unresolved V gene, and the cause of the rest is unknown. V, J and clone size reflect that table, while D and trimming were determined from the DNA. Counted in this sample were more than 80,000 clones; roughly 76% of them appeared once. Under 6.5% of the sample is taken by the ten largest.

The sequence was obtained from a woman in her fifties or sixties in good health and CMV-seropositive. Source material: PBMCs. The sequence joins TRBV5-4 to TRBJ2-7, with no D gene named confidently. The CDR3 amino acid sequence is: CASSLERRSSYEQYF. The sequence in DNA is TGTGCCAGCAGCTTAGAGCGTAGGAGCTCCTACGAGCAGTACTTC.